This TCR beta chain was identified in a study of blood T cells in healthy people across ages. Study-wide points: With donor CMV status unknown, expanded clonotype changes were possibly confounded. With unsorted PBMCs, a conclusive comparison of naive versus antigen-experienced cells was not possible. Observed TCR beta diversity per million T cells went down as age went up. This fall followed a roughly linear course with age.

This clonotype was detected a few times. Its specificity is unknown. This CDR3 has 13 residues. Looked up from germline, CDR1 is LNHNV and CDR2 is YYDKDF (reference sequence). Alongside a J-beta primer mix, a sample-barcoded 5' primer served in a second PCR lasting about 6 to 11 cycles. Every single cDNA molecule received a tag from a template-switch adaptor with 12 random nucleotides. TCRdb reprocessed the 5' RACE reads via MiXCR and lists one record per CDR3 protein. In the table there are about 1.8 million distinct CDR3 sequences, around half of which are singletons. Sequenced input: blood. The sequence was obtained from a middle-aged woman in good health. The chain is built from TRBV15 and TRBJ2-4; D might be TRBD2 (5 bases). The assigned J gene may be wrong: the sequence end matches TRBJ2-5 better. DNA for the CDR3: TGTGCCACCAGCACAGACTCGGGGGAGACCCAGTACTTC. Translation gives CATSTDSGETQYF.